Below are 27 T cell receptor beta chains sequenced from a single sample in a study of blood T cell repertoires in COVID-19. Method: immunoSEQ multiplex PCR; TCRdb's copy keeps in-frame clones and lacks some. The sample shows around 200,000 clones, roughly nine tenths of them seen only once. The sequencing sample was made of peripheral blood. These TCRs come from a woman aged 55-70 years with COVID-19, enrolled during active disease.

The V and J genes are TRBV5-1 and TRBJ2-2, with D unresolved. Germline V CDR1 and CDR2: SGHRS, YFSETQ. V was shortened by 4 bases and J by 2 bases, with 9 bases between the two germline ends. CDR3 length: 14 residues. The CDR3 here is CASSLGSNTGELFF. In nucleotides, the CDR3 is TGCGCCAGCAGCCTCGGGTCCAACACCGGGGAGCTGTTTTTT.

The chain recombines TRBV6-5 with TRBJ2-6; D might be TRBD2 (5 bases). This CDR3 comprises 15 residues. Trimming left V 6 bases short and J 2 bases short, with 11 bases between. The germline V gene encodes CDR1 MNHEY and CDR2 SVGAGI. CDR3 loop: CASREELTGANVLTF. CDR3 DNA sequence: TGTGCCAGCAGGGAGGAATTAACTGGGGCCAACGTCCTGACTTTC.

The rearrangement uses TRBV10-3 and TRBJ1-4; weak D call: TRBD1 (5 bases). Per the germline V gene, CDR1 is ENHRY and CDR2 is SYGVKD. The CDR3 contains 16 residues. The V and J ends lost 2 bases and 8 bases respectively, with 18 bases between them. The CDR3: CAISEGGVGPGEKLFF. Here the CDR3 DNA reads TGTGCCATCAGTGAGGGGGGGGTAGGCCCAGGCGAAAAACTGTTTTTT.

The sample holds a few counts of this clone. V gene TRBV11-3 combines with J gene TRBJ2-7; 8 bases match TRBD2. CDR3 length: 15 residues. Germline-derived CDR1 and CDR2 are SGHNT and YENEEA. With 5 bases clipped from V and 3 bases from J, the junction kept 9 bases outside the gene matches. The CDR3 coding sequence is TGTGCCAGCAGCCCAAGTGGTCGGGAGGGCTACGAGCAGTACTTC. The encoded protein is CASSPSGREGYEQYF.

Only a few counts were recorded for this clone. The chain uses TRBV6-5 and TRBJ1-5, with TRBD1 matching over 11 bases. V was clipped by 5 bases and J by 11 bases; unmatched bases: 8. This CDR3 is built from 14 residues. Germline V gene sequence: CDR1 MNHEY, CDR2 SVGAGI. The CDR3 reads CASSTGQGDRAQHF. DNA for the CDR3: TGTGCCAGCAGTACGGGACAGGGGGACCGGGCCCAGCATTTT.

The gene calls are TRBV3-1 (or the pseudogene TRBV3-2) and TRBJ2-2; D is perhaps TRBD2 (6 bases). CDR3 length equals 19 residues. With 0 bases removed from V and 2 bases from J, the gap between germline ends came to 19 bases. CDR1 LGHDT and CDR2 YNNKEL come from the germline V gene (reference sequence). The CDR3 DNA reads TGTGCCAGCAGCCAAGATCGTTCGTTAGAGCGGGTAAACACCGGGGAGCTGTTTTTT. Translated: CASSQDRSLERVNTGELFF.

The V and J genes are TRBV11-2 and TRBJ2-1; D perhaps matches TRBD2 (6 bases). Germline V gene sequence: CDR1 SGHAT, CDR2 FQNNGV. V lost 11 bases, J lost 1 base, and 18 bases lay in between. The CDR3 covers 15 residues. The CDR3 is CAGGSGRASYNEQFF. The CDR3 nucleotides are TGTGCCGGGGGGTCCGGGAGAGCTTCCTACAATGAGCAGTTCTTC.

The chain combines TRBV29-1 with TRBJ2-2; TRBD2 aligns across 11 bases. Trimming cost V 7 bases and J 4 bases; bases outside gene matches: 8. The CDR3 has 15 residues. Germline V gene data show CDR1 as SQVTM and CDR2 as ANQGSEA. The CDR3 region is CSAGLAGQPTGELFF. In nucleotides, the CDR3 is TGCAGCGCCGGACTAGCGGGTCAACCCACCGGGGAGCTGTTTTTT.

This sequence joins TRBV11-3 and TRBJ2-1; 8 positions match TRBD2. Germline CDR1 SGHNT, CDR2 YENEEA. V dropped 3 bases and J dropped 7; count of bases not matched to a gene: 11. The CDR3 covers 16 residues. CDR3 DNA: TGTGCCAGCAGCTTCGCCGGGAGGGCCGGCGTAAATGAGCAGTTCTTC. As protein: CASSFAGRAGVNEQFF. The variable domain in full, completed from reference TRBV11-3 and TRBJ2-1, reads EAGVVQSPRYKIIEKKQPVAFWCNPISGHNTLYWYLQNLGQGPELLIRYENEEAVDDSQLPKDRFSAERLKGVDSTLKIQPAELGDSAVYLCASSFAGRAGVNEQFFGPGTRLTVL.

The chain recombines TRBV6-5 with TRBJ2-7; D perhaps matches TRBD1 (6 bases). Germline V gene data show CDR1 as MNHEY and CDR2 as SVGAGI. CDR3 length: 12 residues. Trimming took 8 bases from V and 3 from J, leaving 11 bases between them. CDR3: CASGKGDYEQYF. In DNA form, the CDR3 reads TGTGCCAGCGGGAAGGGGGACTACGAGCAGTACTTC.

J is TRBJ1-1 and V is TRBV7-9; D is ambiguous. The germline V gene encodes CDR1 SEHNR and CDR2 FQNEAQ (reference sequence). The germline V and J ends were trimmed by 3 bases and 1 base, with 6 bases remaining between them. The CDR3 consists of 13 residues. The CDR3 DNA is TGTGCCAGCAGCTTCGGAGGGAACACTGAAGCTTTCTTT. Protein: CASSFGGNTEAFF.

This chain links TRBV30 with TRBJ1-1; D gene unclear. CDR3 length equals 13 residues. Germline values: CDR1 GTSNPN, CDR2 SVGIG (reference sequence). V was cut by 7 bases and J by 4 bases, with 16 bases left in between. The CDR3 here is CASMGRAGTEAFF. CDR3 coding DNA: TGTGCCTCGATGGGAAGGGCGGGCACTGAAGCTTTCTTT.

The genes are TRBV7-2 and TRBJ2-2; 9 bases are shared with TRBD1. The CDR3 totals 14 residues. Unmatched junction bases numbered 4, after V lost 5 bases and J lost 6 bases. The V gene's germline CDR1 is SGHTA and CDR2 FQGNSA. The DNA of the CDR3 is TGTGCCAGCAGCAAACAGGGGGCGTCCGGGGAGCTGTTTTTT. Translation gives CASSKQGASGELFF.

The J gene is TRBJ2-7, the V gene TRBV5-4; D perhaps matches TRBD2 (6 bases). The V gene lost 5 bases and the J gene lost 0 bases, with 15 bases spanning the gap. The CDR3 is made up of 15 amino acids. CDR1 and CDR2 from the germline V gene are SGHNT and YYREEE (reference sequence). The CDR3 nucleotides are TGTGCCAGCAGAGCGGCCGGAGGGGCCTCCTACGAGCAGTACTTC. As protein: CASRAAGGASYEQYF.

Concerning this clone: No DNA is shown, since the ends of the CDR3 on it are uncertain; the CDR3 is the one TCRdb lists. J is TRBJ1-2 and V is TRBV21-1; the table's D gene call, TRBD1, was not cross checked with the DNA. TRBV21-1 is given as a pseudogene. The CDR3 is 16 residues long, counting both termini. CDR3 protein: CASSKGRRDSLYGCTF.

V and J are TRBV7-2 and TRBJ2-1, with D perhaps matching TRBD2 (6 bases). Germline loops: CDR1 SGHTA, CDR2 FQGNSA. CDR3 length: 14 residues. The germline V and J ends were trimmed by 3 bases and 6 bases, with 12 bases remaining between them. CDR3 bases: TGTGCCAGCAGCTTTAGACTAGGGACCAATGAGCAGTTCTTC. Amino acid sequence: CASSFRLGTNEQFF.

This rearrangement joins TRBV11-3 to TRBJ2-3; TRBD2 might be the D (5 bases). The ends were cut back, 1 base at V and 5 bases at J, with 10 bases in the middle. This CDR3 contains 14 residues. Germline CDR1 reads SGHNT; CDR2 reads YENEEA. The CDR3 reads CASSLGGSGDTQYF. The CDR3 nucleotides are TGTGCCAGCAGCTTAGGAGGGAGCGGAGATACGCAGTATTTT.

The chain recombines TRBV5-1 with TRBJ1-2; no definite D call. The germline V gene has CDR1 SGHRS and CDR2 YFSETQ. This CDR3 has 13 residues. Trimming took 5 bases from V and 8 from J, leaving 16 bases between them. DNA of the CDR3: TGCGCCAGCAGGGAGCGGGCCACGGAGGGCTACACCTTC. Its translation is CASRERATEGYTF.

In its sample, this clone was seen once. The rearrangement links TRBV24-1 to TRBJ2-2; TRBD2 matches at 8 bases. Germline values: CDR1 KGHDR, CDR2 SFDVKD. The CDR3 is 17 residues long. Trimming at V came to 4 bases and at J to 4 bases, leaving 10 bases not matched to a gene. DNA for the CDR3: TGTGCCACCAGTGACCCTTCCGGGACTAGTATCACCGGGGAGCTGTTTTTT. Protein sequence: CATSDPSGTSITGELFF.

This clone was detected only a few times. This sequence joins TRBV10-3 and TRBJ1-4; TRBD1 might be the D (6 bases). Trimming removed 8 bases at V and 7 bases at J, with 17 bases between. Per the germline V gene, CDR1 is ENHRY and CDR2 is SYGVKD. CDR3 length: 14 residues. The CDR3: CAIGTGSFSEKLFF. CDR3 nucleotide sequence: TGTGCCATCGGAACAGGGTCATTCTCTGAAAAACTGTTTTTT.

The rearrangement links TRBV6-4 to TRBJ2-2, with D maybe TRBD2 (6 bases). This CDR3 is 16 amino acids long. Germline V gene sequence: CDR1 MRHNA, CDR2 SNTAGT. With 0 bases removed from V and 6 bases from J, the gap between germline ends came to 14 bases. The CDR3 region has the DNA TGTGCCAGCAGTGACTCTCACGTGGCGGGGCCCGGGGAGCTGTTTTTT. Translating it yields CASSDSHVAGPGELFF.

This CDR3 reads CASSPRTANTGELFF. The CDR3 coding sequence is TGCGCCAGCAGCCCCCGGACAGCGAACACCGGGGAGCTGTTTTTT. This rearrangement joins TRBV4-3 to TRBJ2-2, with a tentative D call TRBD1 (6 bases). CDR1 and CDR2 (germline): LGHNA, YSLEER. V lost 4 bases and J 0 bases, leaving 9 bases between the germline ends. CDR3 length equals 15 residues.

The chain has TRBV11-2 and TRBJ1-4, with D possibly being TRBD1 (5 bases). V was clipped by 6 bases and J by 8 bases, with 22 bases between them. The CDR3 sequence is 16 residues long. Germline CDR1 is SGHAT and CDR2 is FQNNGV. The CDR3 is CASRSSHGRPGEKLFF. The CDR3 nucleotides read TGTGCCAGCAGGTCCTCGCACGGCAGGCCAGGGGAAAAACTGTTTTTT.

CDR3 sequence reads: CASSPGTSGSRYNEQFF. The CDR3 nucleotides are TGTGCCAGCAGCCCTGGGACTAGCGGGAGCAGGTACAATGAGCAGTTCTTC. The rearrangement uses TRBV9 and TRBJ2-1; TRBD2 matches 14 bases. The V gene end was trimmed by 4 bases and the J gene end by 4 bases; junction bases not matched to a gene: 7. The CDR3 extends over 17 amino acids. The germline gives CDR1 SGDLS, CDR2 YYNGEE.

V usage is TRBV9 and J usage is TRBJ1-2, with D perhaps matching TRBD1 (6 bases). Deletions cut 4 bases from V and 7 bases from J, with 14 bases between. The CDR3 runs 13 residues. Germline loops: CDR1 SGDLS, CDR2 YYNGEE. The CDR3 sequence is CASSSLQGGGYTF. The CDR3 nucleotides read TGTGCCAGCAGCTCTCTACAGGGTGGTGGCTACACCTTC.

The chain employs TRBV4-1 and TRBJ2-3, with 8 bases lining up with TRBD2. The trim removed 5 bases at V and 8 bases at J, leaving 12 bases unmatched. The CDR3 totals 15 residues. The germline V gene encodes CDR1 MGHRA and CDR2 YSYEKL. The CDR3 protein is CASSGLALGMGTQYF. The CDR3 DNA reads as TGCGCCAGCAGCGGACTAGCTCTTGGTATGGGTACGCAGTATTTT.

CDR3 bases: TGTGCCAGCAGCTTAATTGGGGGGGTCTATGGCTACACCTTC. This gives the protein CASSLIGGVYGYTF. The chain employs TRBV7-2 and TRBJ1-2; maybe TRBD1 (5 bases). The germline gives CDR1 SGHTA, CDR2 FQGNSA. V was trimmed by 2 bases and J by 4 bases, leaving 11 bases between them. The CDR3 contains 14 residues.